The source of this TCR beta chain is a study of cytomegalovirus exposure and HLA in healthy donors. Study observations and caveats: Rare sequences made up most TCRs, while some public TCRs were found in many donors.

Note on this clone: What it binds is not known.

Both 60 Vbeta primers and 13 Jbeta primers went into the PCR. Only in-frame clones appear in the TCRdb table, and some are missing; sequencing was by immunoSEQ multiplex PCR. The sample shows about 150,000 clones, 9.4% of them seen only once. V lost 8 bases and J lost 7, with 12 bases in between. Germline V CDR1 and CDR2: DFQATT, SNEGSKA (reference sequence). The CDR3 consists of 11 residues. The clonotype was recovered from a male donor in good health and CMV-seronegative. The source material was PBMCs. This chain joins TRBV20-1 and TRBJ2-1; no clear D gene. This CDR3 reads CSTPGNNEQFF. The CDR3 region has the DNA TGCAGTACCCCAGGAAATAATGAGCAGTTCTTC.